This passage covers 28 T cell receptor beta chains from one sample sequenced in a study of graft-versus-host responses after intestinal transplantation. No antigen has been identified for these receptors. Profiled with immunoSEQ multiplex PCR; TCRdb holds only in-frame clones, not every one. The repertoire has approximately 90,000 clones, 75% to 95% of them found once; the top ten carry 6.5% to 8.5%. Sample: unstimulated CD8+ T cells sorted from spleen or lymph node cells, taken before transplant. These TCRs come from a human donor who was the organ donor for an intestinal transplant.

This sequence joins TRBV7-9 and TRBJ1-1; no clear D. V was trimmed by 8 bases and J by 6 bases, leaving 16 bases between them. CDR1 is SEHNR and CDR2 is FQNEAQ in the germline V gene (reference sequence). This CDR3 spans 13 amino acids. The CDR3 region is CASVGGPAPEAFF. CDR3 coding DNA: TGTGCCAGCGTCGGCGGTCCGGCCCCTGAAGCTTTCTTT.

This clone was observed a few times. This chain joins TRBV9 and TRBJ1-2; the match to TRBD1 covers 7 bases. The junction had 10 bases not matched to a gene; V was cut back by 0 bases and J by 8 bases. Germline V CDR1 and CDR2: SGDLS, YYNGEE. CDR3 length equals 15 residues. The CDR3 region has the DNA TGTGCCAGCAGCGTAGAAACCTTACAGGGGAGCGGCTACACCTTC. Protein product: CASSVETLQGSGYTF.

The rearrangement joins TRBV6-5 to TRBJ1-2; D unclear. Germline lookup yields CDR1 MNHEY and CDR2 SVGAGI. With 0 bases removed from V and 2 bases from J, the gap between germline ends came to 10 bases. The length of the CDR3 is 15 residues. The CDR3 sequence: CASSYSVGINYGYTF. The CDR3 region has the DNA TGTGCCAGCAGTTACTCGGTTGGGATCAACTATGGCTACACCTTC.

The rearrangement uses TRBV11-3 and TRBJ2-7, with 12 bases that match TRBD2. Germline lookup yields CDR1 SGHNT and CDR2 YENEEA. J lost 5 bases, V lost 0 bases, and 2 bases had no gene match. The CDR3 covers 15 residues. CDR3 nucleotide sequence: TGTGCCAGCAGCTTAGAGGCTAGCGGGGGGGACGAGCAGTACTTC. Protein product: CASSLEASGGDEQYF.

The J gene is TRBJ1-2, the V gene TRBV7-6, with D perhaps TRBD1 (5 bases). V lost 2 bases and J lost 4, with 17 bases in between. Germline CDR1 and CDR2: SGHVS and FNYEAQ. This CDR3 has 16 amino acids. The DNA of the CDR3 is TGTGCCAGCAGCTTATTTGGCAGGGAAGTGTTCTATGGCTACACCTTC. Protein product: CASSLFGREVFYGYTF.

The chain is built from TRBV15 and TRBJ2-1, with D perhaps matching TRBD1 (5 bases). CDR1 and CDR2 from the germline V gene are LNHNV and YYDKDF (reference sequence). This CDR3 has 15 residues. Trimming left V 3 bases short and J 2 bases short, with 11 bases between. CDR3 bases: TGTGCCACCAGCAGTAAACAGGCTACCTACAATGAGCAGTTCTTC. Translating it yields CATSSKQATYNEQFF.

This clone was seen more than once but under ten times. CDR3 loop: CASGVTSGRNGELFF. The CDR3 DNA reads as TGTGCCAGCGGAGTCACTAGCGGGAGAAACGGGGAGCTGTTTTTT. The genes are TRBV7-9 and TRBJ2-2; TRBD2 aligns across 11 bases. The J segment lost 7 bases and the V segment lost 8 bases, leaving 9 bases of the junction unmatched. CDR3 size: 15 residues. The germline V gene encodes CDR1 SEHNR and CDR2 FQNEAQ (reference sequence). The whole variable domain, filled in from reference TRBV7-9 and TRBJ2-2, reads DTGVSQNPRHKITKRGQNVTFRCDPISEHNRLYWYRQTLGQGPEFLTYFQNEAQLEKSRLLSDRFSAERPKGSFSTLEIQRTEQGDSAMYLCASGVTSGRNGELFFGEGSRLTVL.

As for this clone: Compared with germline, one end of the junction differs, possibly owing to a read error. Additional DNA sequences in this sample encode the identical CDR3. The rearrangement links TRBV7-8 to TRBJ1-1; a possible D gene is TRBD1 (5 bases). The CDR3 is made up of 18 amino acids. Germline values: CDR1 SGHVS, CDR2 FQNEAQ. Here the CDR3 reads CASSLEGLSGRSNTEAFF. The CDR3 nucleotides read TGTGCCAGCAGCTTAGAGGGGCTATCGGGCAGATCGAACACTGAGGCTTTCTTT.

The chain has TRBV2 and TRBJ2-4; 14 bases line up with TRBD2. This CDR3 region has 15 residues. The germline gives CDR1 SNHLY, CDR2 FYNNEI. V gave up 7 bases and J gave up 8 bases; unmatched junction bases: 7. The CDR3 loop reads CASKGLAGGWYIQYF. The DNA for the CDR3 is TGTGCCAGCAAAGGACTAGCGGGAGGTTGGTACATTCAGTACTTC. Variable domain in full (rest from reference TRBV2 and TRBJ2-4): EPEVTQTPSHQVTQMGQEVILRCVPISNHLYFYWYRQILGQKVEFLVSFYNNEISEKSEIFDDQFSVERPDGSNFTLKIRSTKLEDSAMYFCASKGLAGGWYIQYFGAGTRLSVL.

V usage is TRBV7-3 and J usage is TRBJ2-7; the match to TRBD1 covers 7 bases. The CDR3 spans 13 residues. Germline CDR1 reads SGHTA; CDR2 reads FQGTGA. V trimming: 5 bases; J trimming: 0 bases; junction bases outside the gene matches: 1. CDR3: CASSRDSSYEQYF. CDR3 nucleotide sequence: TGTGCCAGCAGCCGGGACAGCTCCTACGAGCAGTACTTC.

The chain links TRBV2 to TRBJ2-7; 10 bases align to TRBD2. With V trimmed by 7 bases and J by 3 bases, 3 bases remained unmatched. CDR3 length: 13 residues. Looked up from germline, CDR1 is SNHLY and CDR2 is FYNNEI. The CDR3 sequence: CASIKRGGYEQYF. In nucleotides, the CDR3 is TGTGCCAGCATAAAGCGGGGGGGCTACGAGCAGTACTTC.

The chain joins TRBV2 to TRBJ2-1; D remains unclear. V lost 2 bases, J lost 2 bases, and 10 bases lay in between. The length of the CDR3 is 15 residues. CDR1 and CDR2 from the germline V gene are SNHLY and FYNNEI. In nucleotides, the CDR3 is TGTGCCAGCAGTGAACTTACCATAGCCTACAATGAGCAGTTCTTC. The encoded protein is CASSELTIAYNEQFF.

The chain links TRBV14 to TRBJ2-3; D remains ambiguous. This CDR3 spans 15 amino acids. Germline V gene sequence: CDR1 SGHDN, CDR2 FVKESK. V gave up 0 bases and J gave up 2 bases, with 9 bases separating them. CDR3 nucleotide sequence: TGTGCCAGCAGCCAAGAGGTAGGGCCCACAGATACGCAGTATTTT. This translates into CASSQEVGPTDTQYF.

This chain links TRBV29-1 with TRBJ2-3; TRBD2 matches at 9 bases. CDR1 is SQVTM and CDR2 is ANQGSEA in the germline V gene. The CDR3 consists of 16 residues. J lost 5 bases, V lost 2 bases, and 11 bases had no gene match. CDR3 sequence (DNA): TGCAGCGTTGAAAAGGGGCGGGAGGGCCACGGAGATACGCAGTATTTT. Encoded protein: CSVEKGREGHGDTQYF.

The CDR3 here is CAWNPVSSYEQYF. In DNA, the CDR3 is TGTGCCTGGAATCCGGTCAGCTCCTACGAGCAGTACTTC. The rearrangement joins TRBV30 to TRBJ2-7; D not resolved. Per the germline V gene, CDR1 is GTSNPN and CDR2 is SVGIG (reference sequence). Between the trimmed V and J ends, which lost 4 bases and 0 bases, there was a span of 10 bases. The CDR3 is 13 amino acids.

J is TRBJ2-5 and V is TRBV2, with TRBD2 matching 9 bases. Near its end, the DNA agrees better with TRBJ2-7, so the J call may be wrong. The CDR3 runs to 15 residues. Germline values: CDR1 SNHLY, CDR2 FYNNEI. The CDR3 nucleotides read TGTGCCAGCAGCGAGACGTCTAGCGGGATCTACGAGCAGTACTTC. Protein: CASSETSSGIYEQYF.

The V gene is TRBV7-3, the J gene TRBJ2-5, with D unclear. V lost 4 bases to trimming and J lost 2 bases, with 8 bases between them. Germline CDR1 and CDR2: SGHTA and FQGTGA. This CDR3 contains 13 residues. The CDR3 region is CASSSDPQETQYF. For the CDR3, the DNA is TGTGCCAGCAGCTCCGACCCTCAAGAGACCCAGTACTTC.

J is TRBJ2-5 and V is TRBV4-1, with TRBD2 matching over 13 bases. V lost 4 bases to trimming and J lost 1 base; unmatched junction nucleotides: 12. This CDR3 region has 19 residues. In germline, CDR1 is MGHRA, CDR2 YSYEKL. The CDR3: CASSRLGTSGRGPQETQYF. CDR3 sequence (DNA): TGCGCCAGCAGCCGATTGGGCACTAGCGGGAGGGGGCCCCAAGAGACCCAGTACTTC.

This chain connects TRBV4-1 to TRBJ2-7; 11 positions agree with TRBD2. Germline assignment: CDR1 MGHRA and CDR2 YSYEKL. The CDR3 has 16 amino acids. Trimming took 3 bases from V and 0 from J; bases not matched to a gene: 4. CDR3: CASSHILAGGSYEQYF. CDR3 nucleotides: TGCGCCAGCAGCCATATCCTAGCGGGGGGCTCCTACGAGCAGTACTTC.

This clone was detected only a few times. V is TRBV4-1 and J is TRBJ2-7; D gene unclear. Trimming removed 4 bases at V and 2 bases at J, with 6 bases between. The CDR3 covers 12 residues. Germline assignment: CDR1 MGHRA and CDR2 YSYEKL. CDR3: CASSPPAYEQYF. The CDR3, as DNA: TGCGCCAGCAGCCCCCCTGCCTACGAGCAGTACTTC.

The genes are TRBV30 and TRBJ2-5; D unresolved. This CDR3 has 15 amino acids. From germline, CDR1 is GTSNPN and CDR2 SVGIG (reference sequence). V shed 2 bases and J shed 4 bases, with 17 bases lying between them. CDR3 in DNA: TGTGCCTGGAGTCTTGGCTCAGGATCGGGAGAGACCCAGTACTTC. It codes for CAWSLGSGSGETQYF.

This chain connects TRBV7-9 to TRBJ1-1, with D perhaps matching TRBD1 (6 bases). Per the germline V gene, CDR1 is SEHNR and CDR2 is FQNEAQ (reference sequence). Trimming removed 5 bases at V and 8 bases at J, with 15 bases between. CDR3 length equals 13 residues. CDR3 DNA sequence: TGTGCCAGCAGCCCTAAGGGGGGTAGGGAAGCTTTCTTT. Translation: CASSPKGGREAFF.

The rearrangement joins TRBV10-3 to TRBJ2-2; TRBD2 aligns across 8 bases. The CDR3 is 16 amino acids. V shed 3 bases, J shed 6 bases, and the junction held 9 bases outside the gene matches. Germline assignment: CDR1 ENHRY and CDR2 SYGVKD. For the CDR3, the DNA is TGTGCCATCAGTGACCCGGCGGGAGGCCCATCCGGGGAGCTGTTTTTT. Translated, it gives CAISDPAGGPSGELFF.

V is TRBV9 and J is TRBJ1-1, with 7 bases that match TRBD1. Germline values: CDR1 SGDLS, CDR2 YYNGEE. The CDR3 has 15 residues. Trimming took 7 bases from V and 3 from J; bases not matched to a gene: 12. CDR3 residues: CASGGHGTEYTEAFF. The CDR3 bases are TGTGCCAGCGGGGGGCATGGGACAGAATACACTGAAGCTTTCTTT.

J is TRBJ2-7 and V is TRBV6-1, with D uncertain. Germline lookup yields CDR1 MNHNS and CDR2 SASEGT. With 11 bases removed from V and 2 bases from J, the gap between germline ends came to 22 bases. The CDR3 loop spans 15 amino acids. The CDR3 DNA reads TGTGCCGTCGACAAGTTCCCAGTCGGGCCCTACGAGCAGTACTTC. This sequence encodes CAVDKFPVGPYEQYF.

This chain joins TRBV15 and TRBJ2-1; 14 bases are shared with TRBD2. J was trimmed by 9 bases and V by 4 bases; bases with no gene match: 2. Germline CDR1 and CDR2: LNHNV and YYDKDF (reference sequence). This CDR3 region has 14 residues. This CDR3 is CATSTGTSGSEQFF. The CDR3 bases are TGTGCCACCAGCACCGGGACTAGCGGGAGTGAGCAGTTCTTC.

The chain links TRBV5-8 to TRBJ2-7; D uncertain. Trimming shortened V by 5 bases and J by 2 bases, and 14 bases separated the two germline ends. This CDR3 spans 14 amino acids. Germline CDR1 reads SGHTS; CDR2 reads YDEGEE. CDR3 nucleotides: TGTGCCAGCAGAATACGAGGTTCCCCCTACGAGCAGTACTTC. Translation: CASRIRGSPYEQYF. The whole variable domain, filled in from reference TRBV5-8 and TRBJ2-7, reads EAGVTQSPTHLIKTRGQQATLRCSPISGHTSVYWYQQALGLGLQFLLWYDEGEERNRGNFPPRFSGRQFPNYSSELNVNALELEDSALYLCASRIRGSPYEQYFGPGTRLTVT.

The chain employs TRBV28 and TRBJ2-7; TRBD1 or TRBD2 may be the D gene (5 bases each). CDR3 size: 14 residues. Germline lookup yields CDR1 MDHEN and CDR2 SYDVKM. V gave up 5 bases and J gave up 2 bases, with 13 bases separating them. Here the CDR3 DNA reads TGTGCCAGCAGTACTCCGGGACCAACCTACGAGCAGTACTTC. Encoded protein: CASSTPGPTYEQYF.